This T cell receptor (beta chain) is drawn from a study of shared clonotypes between healthy human individuals. Every immunoSEQ plate was one replicate of a subset's evenly spread DNA. The table came from immunoSEQ multiplex PCR; TCRdb's copy has only in-frame clones and leaves some out. The data hold millions of clones, with about 95% observed a single time. CD45RO negativity and positive selection for CCR7 defined naive CD8 cells, a population that excluded terminally differentiated effector memory CD45RA+ cells. In germline, CDR1 is SGHTA, CDR2 FQGNSA. V lost 4 bases to trimming and J lost 4 bases, with 7 bases between them. This CDR3 region has 12 residues.

This chain uses TRBV7-2 with TRBJ1-1; D is uncertain. Specimen: naive CD8+ T cells sorted from blood. This TCR was recovered from a young man in good health. The CDR3 reads CASSSRRTEAFF. The CDR3 nucleotides are TGTGCCAGCAGCTCCAGACGCACTGAAGCTTTCTTT.